The 14 T cell receptor beta chains reported below all come from one sample, sequenced in a study of OX40 agonist ivuxolimab in advanced cancers. Clones were sequenced by immunoSEQ multiplex PCR, and TCRdb holds only the in-frame ones, with some missing. The sample holds 45,000 to 65,000 clones; around 81% are singletons and the top ten take roughly 3%. Source: CD4+ or CD8+ T cells sorted from blood, taken in a trial of the OX40 agonist ivuxolimab. The receptors were sampled from an adult with an advanced solid tumor such as melanoma, head and neck, liver or kidney cancer.

This chain joins TRBV5-1 and TRBJ2-7, with D uncertain. The V gene's germline CDR1 is SGHRS and CDR2 YFSETQ. This CDR3 has 15 residues. V lost 0 bases and J 0 bases, leaving 10 bases between the germline ends. Here the CDR3 DNA reads TGCGCCAGCAGCTTGGAAGGGATCCCCTCCTACGAGCAGTACTTC. Amino acids: CASSLEGIPSYEQYF. Supplemented by reference TRBV5-1 and TRBJ2-7, the full variable domain reads KAGVTQTPRYLIKTRGQQVTLSCSPISGHRSVSWYQQTPGQGLQFLFEYFSETQRNKGNFPGRFSGRQFSNSRSEMNVSTLELGDSALYLCASSLEGIPSYEQYFGPGTRLTVT.

The genes are TRBV19 and TRBJ2-2, with 7 bases identical to TRBD2. Germline trimming cut 6 bases from V and 6 bases from J; bases unmatched to any gene: 4. The germline V gene has CDR1 LNHDA and CDR2 SQIVND (reference sequence). The CDR3 is 13 amino acids. CDR3 region: CASRAGEAGELFF. Written as DNA, the CDR3 is TGTGCCAGTAGGGCGGGGGAGGCCGGGGAGCTGTTTTTT.

This clone has only a few counts. The chain joins TRBV10-2 to TRBJ1-2, with 9 bases matching TRBD1. CDR1 is WSHSY, CDR2 SAAADI, per germline. There are 15 residues in the CDR3. V shed 5 bases, J shed 2 bases, and the junction held 6 bases outside the gene matches. The CDR3 nucleotides read TGCGCCAGCAGTCCGAGCGACAGGGGGAACTATGGCTACACCTTC. The encoded protein is CASSPSDRGNYGYTF.

This clone was counted only a few times. This rearrangement joins TRBV18 to TRBJ2-7; 7 bases are a match to TRBD2. The J segment lost 2 bases and the V segment lost 0 bases, leaving 7 bases of the junction unmatched. The CDR3 totals 16 residues. Germline CDR1 KGHSH, CDR2 LQKENI. The chain's CDR3 is CASSPPGAGQTYEQYF. The CDR3 nucleotides read TGTGCCAGCTCACCACCTGGAGCGGGGCAAACCTACGAGCAGTACTTC.

V and J are TRBV10-3 and TRBJ2-1; weak D call: TRBD1 (5 bases). The CDR3 runs to 13 residues. CDR1 is ENHRY and CDR2 is SYGVKD in the germline V gene. Trimming left V 3 bases short and J 9 bases short, with 12 bases between. The CDR3 region has the DNA TGTGCCATCAGTGATAATAGGGGCAGTGAGCAGTTCTTC. Its protein product is CAISDNRGSEQFF.

The CDR3 here is CATSRDRAAETQYF. The CDR3 region has the DNA TGTGCCACCAGCAGAGATCGAGCGGCAGAGACCCAGTACTTC. The chain is built from TRBV15 and TRBJ2-5; the D gene is possibly TRBD2 (5 bases). This CDR3 spans 14 amino acids. CDR1 and CDR2 (germline): LNHNV, YYDKDF (reference sequence). The germline V and J ends were trimmed by 0 bases and 4 bases, with 9 bases remaining between them.

The rearrangement joins TRBV5-1 to TRBJ1-4; TRBD1 aligns across 8 bases. CDR1 and CDR2 from the germline V gene are SGHRS and YFSETQ. V shed 1 base, J shed 4 bases, and the junction held 0 bases outside the gene matches. The CDR3 consists of 14 residues. CDR3 nucleotide sequence: TGCGCCAGCAGCTTGACAGGGGGTAATGAAAAACTGTTTTTT. Amino acids: CASSLTGGNEKLFF. Full variable domain (remainder filled in from reference TRBV5-1 and TRBJ1-4): KAGVTQTPRYLIKTRGQQVTLSCSPISGHRSVSWYQQTPGQGLQFLFEYFSETQRNKGNFPGRFSGRQFSNSRSEMNVSTLELGDSALYLCASSLTGGNEKLFFGSGTQLSVL.

The V gene is TRBV4-1, the J gene TRBJ1-1; no clear D. The ends were cut back, 0 bases at V and 3 bases at J, with 11 bases in the middle. Germline V CDR1 and CDR2: MGHRA, YSYEKL. The CDR3 spans 15 residues. CDR3 sequence reads: CASSQEEGSDTEAFF. CDR3 nucleotide sequence: TGCGCCAGCAGCCAAGAAGAGGGATCGGACACTGAAGCTTTCTTT.

The V gene is TRBV6-5, the J gene TRBJ2-7; possibly TRBD2 for D (5 bases). Trimming pared 7 bases from V and 3 bases from J, leaving 19 bases between. The CDR3 consists of 15 residues. Germline values: CDR1 MNHEY, CDR2 SVGAGI. CDR3 loop: CASTLRRGWDYEQYF. The CDR3 coding sequence is TGTGCCAGCACTTTACGACGGGGTTGGGACTACGAGCAGTACTTC.

The J gene is TRBJ1-3, the V gene TRBV2; D gene uncertain. CDR1 and CDR2 from the germline V gene are SNHLY and FYNNEI. Trimming cost V 3 bases and J 2 bases, with 8 bases left between them. The CDR3 consists of 14 residues. In DNA, the CDR3 is TGTGCCAGCAGTGACTGGGTTCCTGGAAACACCATATATTTT. Translated: CASSDWVPGNTIYF.

This rearrangement joins TRBV7-9 to TRBJ2-1; D might be TRBD1 or TRBD2, each matching 5 bases. Germline assignment: CDR1 SEHNR and CDR2 FQNEAQ (reference sequence). Between the trimmed V and J ends, which lost 3 bases and 5 bases, there was a span of 5 bases. This CDR3 comprises 12 residues. The CDR3 is CASSLGDNEQFF. In DNA form, the CDR3 reads TGTGCCAGCAGCTTGGGGGACAATGAGCAGTTCTTC.

V and J are TRBV5-1 and TRBJ2-1, with 7 bases fitting TRBD1. This CDR3 spans 14 amino acids. Germline CDR1 reads SGHRS; CDR2 reads YFSETQ. V shed 3 bases, J shed 7 bases, and the junction held 7 bases outside the gene matches. The CDR3 bases are TGCGCCAGCAGCTCGGGACAGCGCCAAAATGAGCAGTTCTTC. Encoded protein: CASSSGQRQNEQFF.

The J gene is TRBJ1-1, the V gene TRBV6-1; D is undetermined. The CDR3 contains 12 residues. Trimming removed 6 bases from V and 0 bases from J, with 5 bases in between. The germline V gene has CDR1 MNHNS and CDR2 SASEGT. The CDR3 spells CASRFLNTEAFF. The CDR3 DNA is TGTGCCAGCAGGTTCCTGAACACTGAAGCTTTCTTT.

The V gene is TRBV11-3, the J gene TRBJ2-3; 7 bases match TRBD2. CDR3 length equals 16 residues. V lost 0 bases to trimming and J lost 3 bases; unmatched junction nucleotides: 6. Germline CDR1 and CDR2: SGHNT and YENEEA. The chain's CDR3 is CASSLDLGGGTDTQYF. The CDR3 nucleotides read TGTGCCAGCAGCTTAGATCTAGGCGGGGGTACAGATACGCAGTATTTT.